Listed here are 8 T cell receptor beta chains from one sample, sequenced in a study of cytomegalovirus exposure and HLA in healthy donors. Primers included in the PCR were 60 Vbeta and 13 Jbeta primers. Clones were sequenced by immunoSEQ multiplex PCR, and TCRdb holds only the in-frame ones, with some missing. The sample shows 200,000 or so clones, just under 80% of them seen only once. Sequenced sample: PBMCs. The origin of the receptors is a woman aged 30 to 39 in good health and CMV-seropositive.

This clone was picked up one time. The CDR3 reads CASSFLGTGPISNYGYTF. CDR3 nucleotides: TGTGCCAGCAGTTTCCTCGGGACAGGGCCCATTTCTAACTATGGCTACACCTTC. The chain couples TRBV27 to TRBJ1-2, with 9 bases identical to TRBD1. From germline, CDR1 is MNHEY and CDR2 SMNVEV (reference sequence). The CDR3 is 18 amino acids. V was clipped by 3 bases and J by 0 bases; unmatched bases: 11.

The V call is TRBV4-2, the J call TRBJ1-1; D gene unclear. Between the trimmed V and J ends, which lost 8 bases and 7 bases, there was a span of 14 bases. CDR1 and CDR2 (germline): LGHNA, YNFKEQ. The CDR3 has 12 amino acids. CDR3 protein: CASGFLNYEAFF. CDR3 in DNA: TGTGCCAGCGGCTTCCTCAACTATGAAGCTTTCTTT.

The gene calls are TRBV10-3 and TRBJ2-3; 7 bases map to TRBD1. The CDR3 length is 16 residues. V lost 2 bases, J lost 2 bases, and 7 bases stayed unmatched. The V gene's germline CDR1 is ENHRY and CDR2 SYGVKD. This chain's CDR3 is CAISEPRQGSTDTQYF. The CDR3, as DNA: TGTGCCATCAGTGAGCCGAGACAGGGATCCACAGATACGCAGTATTTT.

The CDR3: CASSLLTGLDETQYF. The CDR3 nucleotides read TGTGCCAGCAGTTTATTAACAGGGTTGGACGAGACCCAGTACTTC. The chain is built from TRBV28 and TRBJ2-5; D is perhaps TRBD1 (6 bases). The germline V and J ends were trimmed by 1 base and 5 bases, with 14 bases remaining between them. This CDR3 has 15 amino acids. Germline V gives CDR1 MDHEN, CDR2 SYDVKM.

The V call is TRBV11-3, the J call TRBJ1-1, with D unclear. This CDR3 comprises 15 residues. The germline V and J ends were trimmed by 3 bases and 1 base, with 12 bases remaining between them. Per the germline V gene, CDR1 is SGHNT and CDR2 is YENEEA. CDR3 loop: CASSFDFVGNTEAFF. The CDR3 DNA reads as TGTGCCAGCAGCTTTGACTTCGTGGGGAACACTGAAGCTTTCTTT.

The rearrangement links TRBV19 to TRBJ2-5, with D tentatively TRBD2 (6 bases). Germline V lookup: CDR1 LNHDA, CDR2 SQIVND (reference sequence). Trimming shortened V by 5 bases and J by 5 bases, and 12 bases separated the two germline ends. This CDR3 spans 13 amino acids. The DNA for the CDR3 is TGTGCCAGTAGTTACCGCGGGGCGGAGACCCAGTACTTC. Translation gives CASSYRGAETQYF.

J is TRBJ1-5 and V is TRBV19, with 8 bases identical to TRBD1. The CDR3 totals 15 residues. V gave up 4 bases and J gave up 4 bases; unmatched junction bases: 6. Germline CDR1 and CDR2: LNHDA and SQIVND (reference sequence). The CDR3 DNA reads TGTGCCAGTAGTAAAGGGACAGGCTCTAATCAGCCCCAGCATTTT. Residues: CASSKGTGSNQPQHF.

CDR3 DNA sequence: TGTGCCAGCAGCCCTTCTAGTCGCCTGGGGCAGTTCTTC. Protein: CASSPSSRLGQFF. This sequence joins TRBV11-2 and TRBJ2-1; D unclear. CDR1 and CDR2 from the germline V gene are SGHAT and FQNNGV. CDR3 length: 13 amino acids. V was pared by 5 bases and J by 12 bases, with 17 bases between.